The T cell receptor (beta chain) under discussion was sequenced for a study of T cell responses to AZD1222 COVID-19 vaccine. Study-wide background: Pooling was applied to second doses at about 4 or about 12 weeks. Overall study findings and caveats: Among the donors, most were white British and more were female, and clonal diversity was possibly underestimated. Variant regions that are unmutated are reportedly the target of nearly half of spike-specific TCRs. Only a handful of AZD1222 recipients, roughly 6 in all, had baseline seropositivity.

V lost 3 bases and J 10 bases, leaving 12 bases between the germline ends. Germline V lookup: CDR1 LGHDT, CDR2 YNNKEL (reference sequence). The length of the CDR3 is 12 residues. Comments on this clone: Its antigen is as yet unknown.

The method was immunoSEQ multiplex PCR; TCRdb's version includes in-frame clones alone and lacks a portion of them. The table includes some 120,000 clones, 87% detected once. V usage is TRBV3-1 (or the pseudogene TRBV3-2) and J usage is TRBJ1-1; tentatively, D is TRBD1 (5 bases). The clonotype originates from an adult in good health. Here the sequenced sample was peripheral blood, taken on day 0 of AZD1222 vaccination. The CDR3 DNA is TGTGCCAGCAGCCAGGCAGGGACCAGAGCTTTCTTT. This sequence encodes CASSQAGTRAFF.